This is a list of T cell receptor beta chains from one sample in a study of blood T cell repertoires in COVID-19. The data were produced by immunoSEQ multiplex PCR, yet TCRdb's version contains in-frame clones alone and is incomplete. The sample contains over 120,000 clones, about 87% of which appear only once. Sequencing was carried out using PBMCs or T cells enriched from blood (not recorded which). The source of these receptors is a man in his 60s who had recovered from COVID-19. The CDR3 runs from the conserved cysteine through the conserved F or W. D genes are given only for firm matches. A row's size may be missing; if present it is once, few, many or a size class.

J gene | clone size | D gene | V gene | CDR3 protein | CDR3 DNA
TRBJ1-4 | NA | TRBD1 | TRBV5-4 | CASSLPGTGLEKLFF | TGTGCCAGCAGCTTACCCGGGACAGGGTTGGAAAAACTGTTTTTT
TRBJ1-1 | NA | NA | TRBV10-3 | CAISGSGDTEAFF | TGTGCCATCAGTGGATCGGGGGACACTGAAGCTTTCTTT
TRBJ1-5 | NA | NA | TRBV6-5 | CASSYENNQPQHF | TGTGCCAGCAGTTACGAGAACAATCAGCCCCAGCATTTT
TRBJ1-5 | NA | NA | TRBV19 | CASSLHRASQPQHF | TGTGCCAGTAGTCTCCACAGGGCTAGTCAGCCCCAGCATTTT
TRBJ2-7 | NA | TRBD2 | TRBV24-1 | CATSDVGGSSYEQYF | TGTGCCACCAGTGACGTCGGGGGGAGCTCCTACGAGCAGTACTTC
TRBJ2-1 | once | TRBD2 | TRBV5-1 | CASSLLRGGSNEQFF | TGCGCCAGCAGCTTGTTGCGGGGGGGATCCAATGAGCAGTTCTTC
TRBJ2-7 | NA | NA | TRBV4-1 | CASSQDLAPGYEQYF | TGCGCCAGCAGCCAAGATCTGGCACCGGGGTACGAGCAGTACTTC
TRBJ2-4 | NA | NA | TRBV28 | CASGLKQGAKNIQYF | TGTGCCAGCGGCCTCAAACAGGGTGCCAAAAACATTCAGTACTTC
TRBJ2-1 | once | NA | TRBV3-1/TRBV3-2 | CASSLGGGIVGEQFF | TGTGCCAGCAGCTTGGGAGGGGGAATCGTCGGTGAGCAGTTCTTC
TRBJ1-6 | NA | NA | TRBV5-6 | CASRLRGINSPLHF | TGTGCCAGCAGGCTCCGGGGAATTAATTCACCCCTCCACTTT
TRBJ1-4 | NA | NA | TRBV21-1 | CASTRKSRELDLNEKLFF | TGTGCCAGCACCAGAAAATCCCGGGAGTTAGACCTTAATGAAAAACTGTTTTTT
TRBJ2-3 | NA | TRBD2 | TRBV7-9 | CASRSPGLAGTDTQYF | TGTGCCAGCAGATCACCGGGACTAGCGGGAACAGATACGCAGTATTTT
TRBJ1-5 | NA | TRBD1 | TRBV29-1 | CSVEGTVHSNQPQHF | TGCAGCGTTGAGGGGACAGTCCATAGCAATCAGCCCCAGCATTTT
TRBJ1-2 | once | TRBD1 | TRBV7-9 | CASSWGDRDAFYGYTF | TGTGCCAGCAGCTGGGGGGACAGGGACGCTTTTTATGGCTACACCTTC
TRBJ2-2 | NA | TRBD1 | TRBV5-1 | CASSARTGGNTGELFF | TGCGCCAGCAGCGCCCGGACAGGGGGGAACACCGGGGAGCTGTTTTTT
TRBJ1-3 | NA | NA | TRBV30 | CAWTREEGPTIYF | TGTGCCTGGACCAGGGAAGAAGGACCCACCATATATTTT
TRBJ1-2 | NA | TRBD1 | TRBV29-1 | CSGIWDRGYGYTF | TGCAGCGGGATCTGGGACAGGGGGTATGGCTACACCTTC
TRBJ2-7 | few | TRBD2 | TRBV11-2 | CASSLGTGGYEQYF | TGTGCCAGCAGCTTAGGAACGGGGGGCTACGAGCAGTACTTC
TRBJ2-3 | NA | TRBD1 | TRBV5-1 | CASSSGQGTDTQYF | TGCGCCAGCAGCTCGGGACAGGGAACAGATACGCAGTATTTT
TRBJ2-5 | NA | TRBD1 | TRBV7-6 | CASSRGTGEIQETQYF | TGTGCCAGCAGCAGAGGGACAGGAGAAATCCAAGAGACCCAGTACTTC
TRBJ2-6 | few | NA | TRBV24-1 | CATSDSTGANVLTF | TGTGCCACCAGTGATTCTACTGGGGCCAACGTCCTGACTTTC
TRBJ1-5 | NA | TRBD1 | TRBV5-5 | CASSPGTGRNQPQHF | TGTGCCAGCAGCCCCGGGACAGGGCGGAATCAGCCCCAGCATTTT
TRBJ1-1 | NA | TRBD1 | TRBV29-1 | CSVRDRDTEAFF | TGCAGCGTCCGCGACAGGGACACTGAAGCTTTCTTT
TRBJ2-7 | NA | NA | TRBV21-1 | CASRTSGSSYEQYF | TGTGCCAGCAGGACTAGCGGGAGCTCCTACGAGCAGTACTTC
TRBJ2-7 | NA | TRBD1 | TRBV11-2 | CASSLVGTGLYEQYF | TGTGCCAGCAGCTTAGTAGGGACAGGCCTCTACGAGCAGTACTTC
TRBJ2-1 | NA | NA | TRBV5-8 | CASSLGLSGQYNEQFF | TGTGCCAGCAGCTTGGGACTAAGCGGGCAATACAATGAGCAGTTCTTC
TRBJ1-2 | once | NA | TRBV29-1 | CSVRQEESNYGYTF | TGCAGCGTACGACAGGAGGAGTCTAACTATGGCTACACCTTC
TRBJ1-5 | NA | NA | TRBV6-5 | CASSTGQNQPQHF | TGTGCCAGCAGTACAGGGCAAAATCAGCCCCAGCATTTT
TRBJ1-5 | NA | NA | TRBV19 | CASSIDSTNQPQHF | TGTGCCAGTAGTATAGACAGTACCAATCAGCCCCAGCATTTT
TRBJ2-3 | NA | NA | TRBV19 | CASSMGANGADTQYF | TGTGCCAGTAGTATGGGAGCCAACGGCGCAGATACGCAGTATTTT
TRBJ1-2 | NA | TRBD1 | TRBV10-3 | CAIKSEDRGRSGYTF | TGTGCCATCAAGTCGGAGGACAGGGGGCGATCTGGCTACACCTTC
TRBJ1-1 | once | NA | TRBV28 | CASTRRTRRNTEAFF | TGTGCCAGCACCCGAAGGACTAGGAGGAACACTGAAGCTTTCTTT
TRBJ2-3 | NA | TRBD2 | TRBV9 | CASTFGLAGDTQYF | TGTGCCAGCACCTTCGGGCTAGCGGGGGATACGCAGTATTTT
TRBJ2-1 | NA | TRBD2 | TRBV2 | CASSVERELDNEQFF | TGTGCCAGCAGTGTAGAGCGGGAGCTGGACAATGAGCAGTTCTTC
TRBJ1-1 | NA | NA | TRBV18 | CASSPQGVTEAFF | TGTGCCAGCTCACCACAGGGAGTCACTGAAGCTTTCTTT
TRBJ1-2 | NA | NA | TRBV6-5 | CASSPRGGHTYGYTF | TGTGCCAGCAGTCCACGGGGGGGGCATACCTATGGCTACACCTTC
TRBJ2-1 | once | NA | TRBV24-1 | CAAGRGSYNEQFF | TGTGCCGCGGGACGGGGCTCCTACAATGAGCAGTTCTTC
TRBJ2-7 | NA | NA | TRBV27 | CASSLRGSYEQYF | TGTGCCAGCAGTTTACGGGGGTCCTACGAGCAGTACTTC
TRBJ2-1 | NA | TRBD2 | TRBV7-3 | CASSHGLGVAGADEQFF | TGTGCCAGCAGCCACGGTCTCGGGGTAGCGGGAGCGGATGAGCAGTTCTTC
TRBJ2-7 | once | NA | TRBV7-9 | CASSTQTYEQYF | TGTGCCAGCAGCACGCAGACTTACGAGCAGTACTTC
TRBJ2-7 | NA | NA | TRBV3-1/TRBV3-2 | CASSPKPSSYEQYF | TGTGCCAGCAGCCCAAAACCGAGCTCCTACGAGCAGTACTTC